This T cell receptor (beta chain) was sequenced for a study of T-cell reconstitution after alpha-beta-depleted transplantation in children. This clonotype has a handful of counts. The CDR3 covers 15 residues. Trimming removed 6 bases from V and 0 bases from J; junction bases left unmatched: 5. Germline-derived CDR1 and CDR2 are MNHEY and SMNVEV (reference sequence). The TCRbeta library was prepared with unique molecular identifiers. Using its own MiXCR run on the PCR reads, TCRdb lists one record per CDR3 protein. This table has about 540,000 distinct CDR3 sequences, 15% to 20% appearing once. Sequencing used PBMCs from the stem cell graft donor, obtained from the stem cell graft. The sequence was obtained from a human donor who donated a stem cell graft to a child with acute lymphoblastic leukemia. The chain is built from TRBV27 and TRBJ2-7, with 10 nucleotides matching TRBD2. This chain's CDR3 is CASSPLAGTSYEQYF. The CDR3 coding sequence is TGTGCCAGCAGCCCACTAGCGGGAACCTCCTACGAGCAGTACTTC.